Here is one T cell receptor beta chain with its context. This receptor's antigen is unknown. Nothing much larger sits one base from this clone, and base qualities are not available. TCRdb shows the sequencer as Illumina NovaSeq 6000. TCRalpha and TCRbeta cDNA libraries were constructed by 5'RACE with constant-segment primers, with sample barcodes and unique molecular identifiers being introduced. RNA was extracted from every sample with Trizol reagent. Library amplification was performed in two PCR steps, and a second sample barcode and Illumina TruSeq adapters were introduced in the second step. Sequencing of the libraries was done on an Illumina NovaSeq, producing 2 x 150 bp paired-end reads. Per the source publication's procedure: With migec v1.2.7, reads were demultiplexed and then collapsed into UMI-guided consensus sequences. Using mixcr v2.1.11, UMI consensuses were aligned to TRA and TRB V and J templates and then assembled into clonotypes. Clonotypes were classified as expanded or contracted when called significant by both edgeR and NoisET, with noise models trained on biological replicates. For edgeR calls, the cutoffs were a false discovery rate-adjusted p below 0.01 and a log2 fold-change threshold of 1. As an exploratory analysis of dynamics, max-normalized trajectories of the 1000 most abundant clonotypes were examined by PCA with hierarchical clustering. The CD4 or CD8 phenotype of responding clones was assigned using the separately sequenced CD4+ and CD8+ repertoires. The public sequencing data were trimmed at Q25 with fastp and processed into clonotypes with MiXCR by TCRdb, which kept only in-frame beta chains. When rows share a CDR3 protein, they turn into one entry using the most common DNA and genes. The V and J calls shown here were made by TCRdb, not taken from the authors' results. Recorded for this sample are hundreds of thousands of distinct CDR3 sequences; 24% of them occurred a single time. Clones ranked in the top ten supply 8.8% of the sample.

This specimen comes from a study of T-cell memory formation after mild COVID-19 (dated by TCRdb to 2020 to 2022). In terms of the full investigation: TCR sequence clusters from the two donors were largely donor specific. The cohort was made up of two young adult volunteers, one female and one male, who were previously healthy. In a couple of donors, T-cell clones that expanded and contracted after mild COVID-19 were tracked by sequencing TCRalpha and TCRbeta repertoires over time.

Study-wide conclusions, independent of this receptor: Some responding clones were found in pre-infection memory, which suggests that pre-existing cross-reactive memory T cells took part in the SARS-CoV-2 response. Only a couple of mild cases were covered by the study, and larger cohorts that include severe cases with pre-infection samples were considered necessary. Contracting CD4+ clones were located mainly in the CM and EM memory subsets, whereas CD8+ clones were found to be enriched in EMRA. SARS-CoV-2 specificity of the second-wave clones peaking on day 37 was not confirmed. From day 15 to 85, contracting clones showed balanced CD4/CD8 phenotypes, whereas a second wave of clones that expanded from day 15 to 37 leaned towards CD4+.

Ficoll-Paque density gradient centrifugation was the method used to isolate PBMCs. CDR1 WSHSY and CDR2 SAAADI are derived from the germline V gene. V gives up 6 bases and J gives up 0 bases, and the segment between their germline ends measures 17 bases. Including cysteine and phenylalanine, the CDR3 has 16 amino acids. Only the CDR3 part of the read is kept: 48 bases, read in frame from the first base. The receptor chain draws on TRBV10-2 and TRBJ2-5; no D gene can be assigned with confidence. The sequence was collected from an adult woman who had mild COVID-19 (a few samples of this study predate the infection). The sample titles of this study are shuffled in the database, so cell type and time point are left out; the donor was told from shared clones. Sequenced material: PBMCs or a T cell subset sorted from them (not recorded which). The CDR3 sequence is CASRRASGFYQETQYF. The nucleotide sequence reads as follows: TGCGCCAGCAGGAGAGCCTCCGGGTTCTACCAAGAGACCCAGTACTTC.